A single sample is the source of the 22 T cell receptor beta chains below, sequenced in a study of human T cells and chemical hapten exposure. MiXCR was run by TCRdb on the RACE reads, yielding one entry per CDR3 protein. The data contain roughly 100,000 distinct CDR3 sequences, less than 40% of them singletons. The sample's time point: patch test 3, about 24 weeks after DPC sensitization. Stated treatment: therapeutic diphenylcyclopropenone sensitization with weekly scalp DPC. Sequenced here: whole blood, sampled in connection with sensitization to the hapten diphenylcyclopropenone (DPC). The receptors here all came from a man aged 40-49 years with alopecia areata. Some clones in this sample may be carry-over from other donors' samples.

This clonotype was seen more than once but under ten times. V is TRBV18 and J is TRBJ1-1; D is unresolved. Trimming cost V 0 bases and J 6 bases, with 11 bases left between them. The CDR3 runs 14 residues. CDR1 and CDR2 (germline): KGHSH, LQKENI. As DNA, the CDR3 is TGTGCCAGCTCACCACCCTCCCAGTACCCTGAAGCTTTCTTT. Amino acid sequence: CASSPPSQYPEAFF.

This chain links TRBV27 with TRBJ2-3; 7 bases map to TRBD2. Germline V gene data show CDR1 as MNHEY and CDR2 as SMNVEV (reference sequence). This CDR3 spans 13 amino acids. Trimming cost V 6 bases and J 7 bases; bases outside gene matches: 7. The CDR3 is CASSPTTSNTQYF. CDR3 bases: TGTGCCAGCAGCCCTACGACTAGCAATACGCAGTATTTT.

The chain has TRBV19 and TRBJ2-2, with TRBD2 matching over 9 bases. CDR1 is LNHDA and CDR2 is SQIVND in the germline V gene (reference sequence). Trimming took 4 bases from V and 1 from J; bases not matched to a gene: 1. CDR3 length: 15 amino acids. The CDR3 nucleotides read TGTGCCAGTAGTAAGCGGGAGGTGAACACCGGGGAGCTGTTTTTT. Residues: CASSKREVNTGELFF.

The table lists this clonotype with many counts. CDR3 DNA: TGTGCCAGCAGTCCCTCGTGGGCGACCTACGAGCAGTACGTC. Amino acids: CASSPSWATYEQYV. V is TRBV27 and J is TRBJ2-7; no clear D gene. Deletions cut 5 bases from V and 2 bases from J, with 13 bases between. Germline CDR1 and CDR2: MNHEY and SMNVEV (reference sequence). The CDR3 contains 14 residues.

This clonotype has more than one count but fewer than ten. V and J are TRBV12-5 and TRBJ2-6; 8 nucleotides agree with TRBD1. Per germline, CDR1 LGHNT and CDR2 FRNRAP. The J segment lost 0 bases and the V segment lost 1 base, leaving 14 bases of the junction unmatched. This CDR3 contains 21 residues. CDR3 nucleotides: TGTGCTAGTGGTTTGGGTGCGAGGGACAGGTCTCACCTCTCTGGGGCCAACGTCCTGACTTTC. This encodes CASGLGARDRSHLSGANVLTF.

This clonotype appeared a few times. The genes are TRBV12-3 or TRBV12-4 and TRBJ2-4; D remains ambiguous. CDR3 length: 15 amino acids. Trimming took 3 bases from V and 0 from J, leaving 9 bases between them. DNA of the CDR3: TGTGCCAGCAGTTTCAGTGAGCTAGCCAAAAACATTCAGTACTTC. Translation gives CASSFSELAKNIQYF.

The chain is built from TRBV28 and TRBJ2-5, with no clear D. This CDR3 has 13 residues. V dropped 5 bases and J dropped 1 base, with 8 bases sitting between them. Germline CDR1 MDHEN, CDR2 SYDVKM. For the CDR3, the DNA is TGTGCCAGCAGTCCGGGTCTCCAAGAGACCCAGTACTTC. Its protein is CASSPGLQETQYF.

This chain joins TRBV19 and TRBJ2-5; no definite D call. Germline values: CDR1 LNHDA, CDR2 SQIVND (reference sequence). The CDR3 runs 15 residues. The germline V and J ends were trimmed by 3 bases and 5 bases, with 16 bases remaining between them. The CDR3 nucleotides read TGTGCCAGTAGTATGAACGGCCAGGAAGCGGAGACCCAGTACTTC. As protein: CASSMNGQEAETQYF.

The V and J genes are TRBV6-1 and TRBJ2-2, with 10 bases aligning to TRBD2. Germline V gene data show CDR1 as MNHNS and CDR2 as SASEGT. The CDR3 sequence is 16 residues long. Trimming cost V 6 bases and J 6 bases; bases outside gene matches: 10. In nucleotides, the CDR3 is TGTGCCAGCAGCCTTTCTAGCGGGAGCAACGCCGGGGAGCTGTTTTTT. Protein: CASSLSSGSNAGELFF.

The chain carries TRBV4-1 and TRBJ2-7; D is undetermined. This CDR3 is built from 15 residues. CDR1 and CDR2 from the germline V gene are MGHRA and YSYEKL. V was trimmed by 1 base and J by 0 bases, leaving 10 bases between them. The CDR3 loop is CASSQVEQSSYEQYV. The CDR3 nucleotides are TGCGCCAGCAGCCAAGTCGAACAGAGCTCCTACGAGCAGTACGTC.

In its sample, this clonotype was seen many times. The chain links TRBV29-1 to TRBJ2-2, with TRBD1 as a possible D gene (5 bases). CDR1 and CDR2 (germline): SQVTM, ANQGSEA. Trimming took off 5 bases at V and 4 bases at J, with 14 bases between the two ends. The CDR3 has 14 amino acids. For the CDR3, the DNA is TGCAGCGTTACCGGACATCTTTCCACCGGGGAGCTGTTTTTT. Translating gives CSVTGHLSTGELFF.

The CDR3 loop reads CSAIQLAGPQETQYF. CDR3 sequence (DNA): TGCAGTGCTATTCAGCTAGCGGGCCCTCAAGAGACCCAGTACTTC. The chain uses TRBV20-1 and TRBJ2-5; 8 bases line up with TRBD2. Germline loops: CDR1 DFQATT, CDR2 SNEGSKA (reference sequence). Germline trimming cut 4 bases from V and 2 bases from J; bases unmatched to any gene: 9. This CDR3 spans 15 amino acids.

This clonotype has a handful of counts. This sequence joins TRBV6-1 and TRBJ2-6; D is perhaps TRBD2 (6 bases). Between the trimmed V and J ends, which lost 7 bases and 2 bases, there was a span of 12 bases. The germline gives CDR1 MNHNS, CDR2 SASEGT. This CDR3 is 15 amino acids long. The CDR3 nucleotides read TGTGCCAGCATTGGAGGGGCAGCTGGGGCCAACGTCCTGACTTTC. This gives the protein CASIGGAAGANVLTF.

The chain recombines TRBV29-1 with TRBJ2-7; perhaps TRBD1 as D (6 bases). The V gene lost 2 bases and the J gene lost 3 bases, with 8 bases spanning the gap. The CDR3 consists of 12 residues. The germline V gene encodes CDR1 SQVTM and CDR2 ANQGSEA. CDR3 DNA sequence: TGCAGCGTTGAAATCAGGGGCTACGAGCAGTACTTC. This translates into CSVEIRGYEQYF.

The genes are TRBV27 and TRBJ1-4; no definite D call. This CDR3 spans 13 amino acids. The V gene lost 5 bases and the J gene lost 7 bases, with 11 bases spanning the gap. Germline assignment: CDR1 MNHEY and CDR2 SMNVEV (reference sequence). The chain's CDR3 is CASSPPYGEKLFF. DNA for the CDR3: TGTGCCAGCAGTCCCCCCTACGGTGAAAAACTGTTTTTT.

This clonotype has a handful of counts. The chain joins TRBV10-3 to TRBJ2-1; 8 nucleotides align to TRBD2. This CDR3 has 13 amino acids. Unmatched junction bases numbered 6, after V lost 5 bases and J lost 9 bases. CDR1 and CDR2 (germline): ENHRY, SYGVKD. The CDR3 protein is CAISSGTSIEQFF. DNA for the CDR3: TGTGCCATCAGTTCCGGGACTAGTATTGAGCAGTTCTTC.

In this sample, this clonotype turned up a few times. The rearrangement uses TRBV5-1 and TRBJ1-1; D is uncertain. Per germline, CDR1 SGHRS and CDR2 YFSETQ. Trimming shortened V by 2 bases and J by 1 base, and 9 bases separated the two germline ends. The CDR3 extends over 14 amino acids. This chain's CDR3 is CASSFKGQNTEAFF. For the CDR3, the DNA is TGCGCCAGCAGCTTTAAGGGTCAGAACACTGAAGCTTTCTTT.

The chain uses TRBV20-1 and TRBJ2-5; 8 bases align to TRBD1. With 6 bases clipped from V and 1 base from J, the junction kept 4 bases outside the gene matches. The CDR3 totals 13 residues. CDR1 is DFQATT and CDR2 is SNEGSKA in the germline V gene (reference sequence). In DNA, the CDR3 is TGCAGTGCAATTGACAGGGGCCAAGAGACCCAGTACTTC. Protein sequence: CSAIDRGQETQYF.

This chain links TRBV7-9 with TRBJ2-7; D not certain. CDR1 and CDR2 from the germline V gene are SEHNR and FQNEAQ (reference sequence). V was shortened by 7 bases and J by 5 bases, with 15 bases between the two germline ends. CDR3 size: 13 residues. The CDR3 sequence is CASTFSPGHEQYF. The CDR3 bases are TGTGCCAGCACCTTTAGTCCGGGCCACGAGCAGTACTTC.

J is TRBJ1-5 and V is TRBV30; TRBD1 matches 7 bases. CDR3 length: 15 amino acids. CDR1 and CDR2 from the germline V gene are GTSNPN and SVGIG (reference sequence). With 2 bases clipped from V and 2 bases from J, the junction kept 6 bases outside the gene matches. CDR3 nucleotide sequence: TGTGCCTGGAGTCCAGGGGGGTCGGGCAATCAGCCCCAGCATTTT. The encoded protein is CAWSPGGSGNQPQHF.

The chain recombines TRBV7-3 with TRBJ2-3, with 11 bases fitting TRBD2. J lost 2 bases, V lost 2 bases, and 6 bases had no gene match. CDR1 SGHTA and CDR2 FQGTGA come from the germline V gene. The CDR3 sequence is 17 residues long. The CDR3 loop is CASSLGATSGTTDTQYF. For the CDR3, the DNA is TGTGCCAGCAGCTTAGGGGCGACTAGCGGGACCACAGATACGCAGTATTTT.

This clonotype showed up many times. The chain is built from TRBV29-1 and TRBJ2-3, with a weak D call TRBD2 (6 bases). V lost 0 bases to trimming and J lost 6 bases, with 10 bases between them. CDR3 length: 13 residues. Germline CDR1 and CDR2: SQVTM and ANQGSEA. The CDR3 reads CSVEDGRSDTQYF. The CDR3 region has the DNA TGCAGCGTTGAAGACGGGAGATCTGATACGCAGTATTTT.